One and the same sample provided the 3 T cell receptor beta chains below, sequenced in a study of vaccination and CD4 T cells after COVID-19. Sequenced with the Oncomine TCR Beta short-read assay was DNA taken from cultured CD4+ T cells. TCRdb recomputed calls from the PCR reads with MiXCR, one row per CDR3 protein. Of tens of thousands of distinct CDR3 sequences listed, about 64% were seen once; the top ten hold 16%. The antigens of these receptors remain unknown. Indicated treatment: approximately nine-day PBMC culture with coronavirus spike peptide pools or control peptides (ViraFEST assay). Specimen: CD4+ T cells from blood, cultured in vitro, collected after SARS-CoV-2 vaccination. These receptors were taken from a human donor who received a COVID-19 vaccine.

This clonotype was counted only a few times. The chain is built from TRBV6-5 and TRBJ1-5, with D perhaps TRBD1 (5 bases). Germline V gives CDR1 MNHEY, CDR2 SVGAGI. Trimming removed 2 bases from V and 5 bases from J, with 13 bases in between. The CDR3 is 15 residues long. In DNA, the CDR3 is TGTGCCAGCAGTTACGCGACAGCAAGGTATCAGCCCCAGCATTTT. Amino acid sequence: CASSYATARYQPQHF.

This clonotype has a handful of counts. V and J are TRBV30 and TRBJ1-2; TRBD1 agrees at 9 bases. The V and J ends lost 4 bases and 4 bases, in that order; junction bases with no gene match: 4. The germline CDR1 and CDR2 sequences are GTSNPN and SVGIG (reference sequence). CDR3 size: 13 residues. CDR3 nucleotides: TGTGCCTGGAAGGGACAGGGTGTCTATGGCTACACCTTC. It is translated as CAWKGQGVYGYTF.

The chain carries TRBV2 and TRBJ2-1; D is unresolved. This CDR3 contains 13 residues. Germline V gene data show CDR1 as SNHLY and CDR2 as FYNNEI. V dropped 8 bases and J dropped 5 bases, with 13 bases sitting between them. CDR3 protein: CASVADKNNEQFF. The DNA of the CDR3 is TGTGCCAGCGTGGCCGACAAGAACAATGAGCAGTTCTTC.